Included here is one T cell receptor (beta chain) sequence, with context. No antigen is known for it. CDR1 and CDR2 (germline): SEHNR, FQNEAQ (reference sequence). V dropped 5 bases and J dropped 2; count of bases not matched to a gene: 12. The CDR3 has 16 amino acids. In the authors' workflow: With immunoSEQ giving junction-only sequences and no quality scores, filtering differed. The method was immunoSEQ multiplex PCR; TCRdb's version includes in-frame clones alone and lacks a portion of them. V, J and clone size were drawn from that table, and D and trimming were deduced from the DNA. The sample has hundreds of thousands of clones, 85% to 95% seen once. This specimen comes from a study of shared clonotypes between healthy human individuals. Overall study: The study enrolled two women and three men aged 18 to 49.

Only CD45RO-negative cells positively selected for CCR7 counted as naive CD8 cells, so terminally differentiated effector memory CD45RA+ cells were excluded. Regarding the study as a whole: Clonotypes that were shared across a handful of donors made up 4% to 6% of naive CD4 clonotypes.

The specimen sequenced was naive CD8+ T cells sorted from blood. The chain uses TRBV7-9 and TRBJ2-7; 7 positions match TRBD1. This sequence was found in a woman aged 30 to 39 in good health. CDR3 sequence reads: CASSPLDRSLAYEQYF. The DNA of the CDR3 is TGTGCCAGCAGCCCTTTGGACAGGTCTCTGGCCTACGAGCAGTACTTC.